Shown below are 32 T cell receptor beta chains from a single sample sequenced in a study of blood T cell repertoires in COVID-19. Clones were sequenced by immunoSEQ multiplex PCR, and TCRdb holds only the in-frame ones, with some missing. The sample has some 70,000 clones; around 87% are singletons. Source material: peripheral blood. The receptors come from a man aged 45-65 years with active COVID-19.

V gene TRBV24-1 combines with J gene TRBJ2-3; 14 bases line up with TRBD2. V gave up 7 bases and J gave up 4 bases; unmatched junction bases: 6. From germline, CDR1 is KGHDR and CDR2 SFDVKD. This CDR3 has 16 residues. The CDR3 nucleotides read TGTGCCACCAGCCCAGGACTAGCGGGAGGCCCAGATACGCAGTATTTT. Its translation: CATSPGLAGGPDTQYF.

The chain carries TRBV4-2 and TRBJ2-7; possible D gene TRBD2, 6 bases. The CDR3 consists of 15 residues. V was trimmed by 0 bases and J by 11 bases, leaving 20 bases between them. From germline, CDR1 is LGHNA and CDR2 YNFKEQ. CDR3 in DNA: TGTGCCAGCAGCCAAGAGTTCGGGACTGCCCTTATGGAGTACTTC. Protein: CASSQEFGTALMEYF.

This clone appeared a few times. The rearrangement joins TRBV7-9 to TRBJ1-5, with D tentatively TRBD1 (5 bases). Trimming removed 3 bases at V and 9 bases at J, with 15 bases between. Germline loops: CDR1 SEHNR, CDR2 FQNEAQ (reference sequence). This CDR3 has 14 amino acids. CDR3 sequence reads: CASSFTQGEAPQHF. The CDR3, as DNA: TGTGCCAGCAGCTTTACTCAGGGCGAGGCGCCCCAGCATTTT.

This clone appeared once. The V and J genes are TRBV6-5 and TRBJ2-1, with 15 bases identical to TRBD2. Germline V lookup: CDR1 MNHEY, CDR2 SVGAGI. V lost 8 bases, J lost 7 bases, and 3 bases stayed unmatched. The CDR3 spans 14 residues. CDR3 loop: CASGLAGGWNEQFF. CDR3 sequence (DNA): TGTGCCAGCGGACTAGCGGGAGGGTGGAATGAGCAGTTCTTC.

This clone has more than one count but fewer than ten. In DNA, the CDR3 is TGTGCCAGCAGTCCCCCGGGGGTACCAGATACGCAGTATTTT. Residues: CASSPPGVPDTQYF. The rearrangement joins TRBV27 to TRBJ2-3; weak D call: TRBD2 (6 bases). CDR3 size: 14 residues. Germline-derived CDR1 and CDR2 are MNHEY and SMNVEV (reference sequence). Deletions cut 5 bases from V and 4 bases from J, with 13 bases between.

The CDR3 region is CASSVETFSGGPKDQETQYF. CDR3 bases: TGTGCCAGCAGCGTAGAAACTTTCAGCGGGGGCCCGAAAGACCAAGAGACCCAGTACTTC. V gene TRBV9 combines with J gene TRBJ2-5, with TRBD2 identical over 8 bases. The CDR3 has 20 amino acids. Germline V lookup: CDR1 SGDLS, CDR2 YYNGEE. Trimming cost V 0 bases and J 0 bases; bases outside gene matches: 16. Complete variable domain (other parts from reference TRBV9 and TRBJ2-5): DSGVTQTPKHLITATGQRVTLRCSPRSGDLSVYWYQQSLDQGLQFLIQYYNGEERAKGNILERFSAQQFPDLHSELNLSSLELGDSALYFCASSVETFSGGPKDQETQYFGPGTRLLVL.

In regard to this clone: Different DNA sequences within this sample yield the same CDR3. This chain joins TRBV7-2 and TRBJ2-2; possibly TRBD1 for D (5 bases). Germline V lookup: CDR1 SGHTA, CDR2 FQGNSA. Between the trimmed V and J ends, which lost 5 bases and 5 bases, there was a span of 9 bases. The length of the CDR3 is 13 residues. The CDR3 DNA follows: TGTGCCAGCAGCCTCACAGGAACCGGGGAGCTGTTTTTT. Translated, it gives CASSLTGTGELFF.

The gene calls are TRBV3-1 (or the pseudogene TRBV3-2) and TRBJ1-3; D remains unclear. Germline loops: CDR1 LGHDT, CDR2 YNNKEL (reference sequence). The CDR3 consists of 15 residues. Trimming took off 4 bases at V and 4 bases at J, with 14 bases between the two ends. The CDR3 region is CASSLRAGGGNTIYF. Written as DNA, the CDR3 is TGTGCCAGCAGCCTCCGGGCAGGAGGAGGAAACACCATATATTTT.

The gene calls are TRBV11-2 and TRBJ1-5; 7 nucleotides match TRBD1. The CDR3 totals 13 residues. Germline trimming cut 5 bases from V and 6 bases from J; bases unmatched to any gene: 4. Germline CDR1 reads SGHAT; CDR2 reads FQNNGV. The CDR3 nucleotides are TGTGCCAGCAGCCTAGGACAGGTTCAGCCCCAGCATTTT. Its translation is CASSLGQVQPQHF.

This sequence joins TRBV7-2 and TRBJ2-3; 8 nucleotides agree with TRBD2. The ends lost 3 bases at V and 2 bases at J; junction bases unmatched: 4. In germline, CDR1 is SGHTA, CDR2 FQGNSA. CDR3 length: 15 amino acids. The CDR3 reads CASSFTGGNTDTQYF. Written as DNA, the CDR3 is TGTGCCAGCAGCTTTACGGGGGGGAACACAGATACGCAGTATTTT. The full variable domain, its missing parts supplied by reference TRBV7-2 and TRBJ2-3, is GAGVSQSPSNKVTEKGKDVELRCDPISGHTALYWYRQSLGQGLEFLIYFQGNSAPDKSGLPSDRFSAERTGGSVSTLTIQRTQQEDSAVYLCASSFTGGNTDTQYFGPGTRLTVL.

V usage is TRBV6-6 and J usage is TRBJ1-1; 8 bases fit TRBD1. Trimming cost V 4 bases and J 4 bases; bases outside gene matches: 8. Germline assignment: CDR1 MNHNY and CDR2 SVGAGI (reference sequence). The CDR3 spans 15 residues. Written as DNA, the CDR3 is TGTGCCAGCAGTTTGGGGGACAGGTCGCGCACTGAAGCTTTCTTT. This translates into CASSLGDRSRTEAFF.

This chain uses TRBV29-1 with TRBJ2-7, with TRBD1 matching 8 bases. The CDR3 covers 14 residues. V shed 7 bases and J 3 bases; nucleotides not matched to a gene: 11. The germline V gene encodes CDR1 SQVTM and CDR2 ANQGSEA. The CDR3 coding sequence is TGCAGCGGGGCTGGGTACAGGGGGAGCTACGAGCAGTACTTC. The encoded protein is CSGAGYRGSYEQYF.

This clone turned up a few times. V is TRBV6-2 or TRBV6-3 and J is TRBJ2-1; D uncertain. The V gene's germline CDR1 is MNHEY and CDR2 SVGEGT. Deletions cut 2 bases from V and 8 bases from J, with 7 bases between. The CDR3 loop spans 12 amino acids. The CDR3 protein is CASSYSRDEQFF. Written as DNA, the CDR3 is TGTGCCAGCAGTTACAGCCGGGATGAGCAGTTCTTC.

The CDR3 bases are TGCGCCAGCAGCCAAGATTTCTACAGGACAGGGGACAAAGAGACCCAGTACTTC. Translated, it gives CASSQDFYRTGDKETQYF. The rearrangement links TRBV4-3 to TRBJ2-5, with 9 bases matching TRBD1. The V gene's germline CDR1 is LGHNA and CDR2 YSLEER. J lost 3 bases, V lost 0 bases, and 11 bases had no gene match. CDR3 length: 18 residues.

The chain has TRBV30 and TRBJ1-6; D is unresolved. This CDR3 region has 12 residues. Trimming pared 4 bases from V and 9 bases from J, leaving 10 bases between. Germline-derived CDR1 and CDR2 are GTSNPN and SVGIG (reference sequence). CDR3 in amino acids: CAWNAQLSPLHF. CDR3 bases: TGTGCCTGGAACGCACAGCTTTCACCCCTCCACTTT.

This clone occurred a few times. V gene TRBV19 combines with J gene TRBJ1-6; D not certain. The CDR3 spans 16 residues. The V end was cut by 4 bases, the J end by 7 bases, with 17 bases between. CDR1 is LNHDA, CDR2 SQIVND, per germline (reference sequence). The CDR3 coding sequence is TGTGCCAGTAGTACAAGAGGAGGCCTCGGGAATTCACCCCTCCACTTT. Amino acids: CASSTRGGLGNSPLHF.

J is TRBJ2-1 and V is TRBV11-2, with TRBD2 matching over 14 bases. CDR3 length equals 18 residues. V lost 3 bases and J lost 0; bases outside the gene matches: 4. The germline CDR1 and CDR2 sequences are SGHAT and FQNNGV. CDR3 DNA: TGTGCCAGCAGCTTCGGACTAGCGGGAGGAAGCTCCTACAATGAGCAGTTCTTC. Residues: CASSFGLAGGSSYNEQFF.

Written as DNA, the CDR3 is TGTGCCAGCAGCCTGACAGGGGGTTACAATTCACCCCTCCACTTT. Protein product: CASSLTGGYNSPLHF. The chain is built from TRBV6-5 and TRBJ1-6; 9 bases are shared with TRBD1. This CDR3 is built from 15 residues. J gave up 7 bases and V 6 bases, and 7 bases lay outside the gene matches. Looked up from germline, CDR1 is MNHEY and CDR2 is SVGAGI.

The count of this clone is one. The chain is built from TRBV18 and TRBJ2-5, with 10 bases fitting TRBD1. CDR1 is KGHSH, CDR2 LQKENI, per germline. V lost 6 bases, J lost 5 bases, and 9 bases stayed unmatched. The CDR3 has 15 residues. The CDR3 DNA is TGTGCCAGCTCGGCCGGACAGGGGGGGCTGGAGACCCAGTACTTC. Its protein product is CASSAGQGGLETQYF. The complete variable domain, with remaining parts taken from reference TRBV18 and TRBJ2-5, reads NAGVMQNPRHLVRRRGQEARLRCSPMKGHSHVYWYRQLPEEGLKFMVYLQKENIIDESGMPKERFSAEFPKEGPSILRIQQVVRGDSAAYFCASSAGQGGLETQYFGPGTRLLVL.

The rearrangement uses TRBV5-6 and TRBJ2-5, with TRBD1 identical over 7 bases. CDR1 and CDR2 (germline): SGHDT, YYEEEE. Trimming at V came to 4 bases and at J to 5 bases, leaving 8 bases not matched to a gene. The CDR3 is 14 amino acids. CDR3 DNA sequence: TGTGCCAGCAGCGCCGGGACAGACTTCGAGACCCAGTACTTC. Translated: CASSAGTDFETQYF.

This chain links TRBV6-5 with TRBJ1-2; TRBD1 matches 10 bases. CDR3 length: 13 amino acids. J was trimmed by 8 bases and V by 6 bases; bases with no gene match: 6. Germline V gives CDR1 MNHEY, CDR2 SVGAGI. CDR3 nucleotide sequence: TGTGCCAGCAGCCCGACAGGGGGCGCAGGCTACACCTTC. Its protein product is CASSPTGGAGYTF.

This chain uses TRBV5-1 with TRBJ1-2; 9 bases fit TRBD1. The CDR3 is made up of 12 amino acids. Germline V lookup: CDR1 SGHRS, CDR2 YFSETQ. V shed 6 bases and J 5 bases; nucleotides not matched to a gene: 2. CDR3 nucleotides: TGCGCCAGCACGGGACAGGGATATGGCTACACCTTC. Protein sequence: CASTGQGYGYTF. The whole variable domain, filled in from reference TRBV5-1 and TRBJ1-2, reads KAGVTQTPRYLIKTRGQQVTLSCSPISGHRSVSWYQQTPGQGLQFLFEYFSETQRNKGNFPGRFSGRQFSNSRSEMNVSTLELGDSALYLCASTGQGYGYTFGSGTRLTVV.

On this clone itself: The sample contains more than one DNA sequence encoding this CDR3. The J gene is TRBJ2-3, the V gene TRBV28, with D tentatively TRBD2 (7 bases). This CDR3 is built from 15 residues. Germline CDR1 and CDR2: MDHEN and SYDVKM. V dropped 2 bases and J dropped 1 base, with 10 bases sitting between them. The CDR3 DNA reads TGTGCCAGCAGTTTAAGGGGGGGCGGCACAGATACGCAGTATTTT. It specifies CASSLRGGGTDTQYF.

The sample holds a few counts of this clone. The genes are TRBV7-9 and TRBJ1-4; perhaps TRBD1 as D (5 bases). V lost 1 base, J lost 8 bases, and 14 bases lay in between. CDR1 SEHNR and CDR2 FQNEAQ come from the germline V gene (reference sequence). The CDR3 has 15 amino acids. In DNA form, the CDR3 reads TGTGCCAGCAGCTTAGTGCGGGGCCAAGGGGAAAAACTGTTTTTT. Its protein product is CASSLVRGQGEKLFF.

V is TRBV15 and J is TRBJ2-5; 8 bases are shared with TRBD2. Losses at the gene ends were 4 bases for V and 7 bases for J; bases not matched to a gene: 8. Germline V gene sequence: CDR1 LNHNV, CDR2 YYDKDF (reference sequence). The CDR3 totals 14 residues. The CDR3 spells CATSTGGYKGTQYF. DNA for the CDR3: TGTGCCACCAGCACGGGGGGGTACAAAGGGACCCAGTACTTC.

This clone was seen a single time. J is TRBJ2-2 and V is TRBV9; the D gene is possibly TRBD1 (6 bases). Germline-derived CDR1 and CDR2 are SGDLS and YYNGEE. This CDR3 has 12 amino acids. Trimming left V 7 bases short and J 3 bases short, with 7 bases between. The CDR3 bases are TGTGCCAGCGCAGGGGACACCGGGGAGCTGTTTTTT. It specifies CASAGDTGELFF. Looking up the rest from reference TRBV9 and TRBJ2-2 gives the full variable domain: DSGVTQTPKHLITATGQRVTLRCSPRSGDLSVYWYQQSLDQGLQFLIQYYNGEERAKGNILERFSAQQFPDLHSELNLSSLELGDSALYFCASAGDTGELFFGEGSRLTVL.

The J gene is TRBJ1-1, the V gene TRBV29-1; D call uncertain. Germline loops: CDR1 SQVTM, CDR2 ANQGSEA. The CDR3 is made up of 9 amino acids. Between the trimmed V and J ends, which lost 7 bases and 9 bases, there was a span of 9 bases. The CDR3 sequence: CSAGWQAFF. The CDR3 nucleotides read TGCAGCGCCGGGTGGCAAGCTTTCTTT. Full variable domain (remainder filled in from reference TRBV29-1 and TRBJ1-1): SAVISQKPSRDICQRGTSLTIQCQVDSQVTMMFWYRQQPGQSLTLIATANQGSEATYESGFVIDKFPISRPNLTFSTLTVSNMSPEDSSIYLCSAGWQAFFGQGTRLTVV.

The rearrangement uses TRBV4-1 and TRBJ1-3; D call uncertain. The CDR3 has 14 amino acids. Germline CDR1 MGHRA, CDR2 YSYEKL. Trimming left V 0 bases short and J 4 bases short, with 7 bases between. This chain's CDR3 is CASSQDSLGNTIYF. The CDR3 nucleotides read TGCGCCAGCAGCCAAGATAGTCTCGGAAACACCATATATTTT.

The V gene is TRBV11-3, the J gene TRBJ2-2; 9 bases align to TRBD2. Germline values: CDR1 SGHNT, CDR2 YENEEA. The CDR3 length is 17 residues. Germline trimming cut 5 bases from V and 1 base from J; bases unmatched to any gene: 8. CDR3 sequence reads: CASSTPSGEQNTGELFF. The CDR3 DNA sequence: TGTGCCAGCAGCACCCCTAGCGGGGAACAGAACACCGGGGAGCTGTTTTTT.

The chain recombines TRBV4-2 with TRBJ2-7; TRBD1 aligns across 10 bases. The CDR3 is made up of 18 amino acids. Germline V lookup: CDR1 LGHNA, CDR2 YNFKEQ. The trim removed 1 base at V and 1 base at J, leaving 10 bases unmatched. CDR3: CASSQVRAGTGDSYEQYF. The CDR3, as DNA: TGTGCCAGCAGCCAAGTCCGCGCCGGGACAGGGGATTCCTACGAGCAGTACTTC.

This clone was seen only a few times. This chain joins TRBV6-1 and TRBJ2-3; 13 positions match TRBD2. Germline CDR1 reads MNHNS; CDR2 reads SASEGT. The CDR3 has 18 residues. With V trimmed by 2 bases and J by 0 bases, 5 bases remained unmatched. Written as DNA, the CDR3 is TGTGCCAGCAGTGAAATGGTGACTAGCGGGGGGAGCACAGATACGCAGTATTTT. It encodes CASSEMVTSGGSTDTQYF.

V is TRBV9 and J is TRBJ1-1; D unclear. Germline lookup yields CDR1 SGDLS and CDR2 YYNGEE. This CDR3 spans 15 amino acids. V was trimmed by 7 bases and J by 1 base, leaving 17 bases between them. This chain's CDR3 is CASATPRGANTEAFF. In DNA, the CDR3 is TGTGCCAGCGCGACCCCACGAGGTGCGAACACTGAAGCTTTCTTT.